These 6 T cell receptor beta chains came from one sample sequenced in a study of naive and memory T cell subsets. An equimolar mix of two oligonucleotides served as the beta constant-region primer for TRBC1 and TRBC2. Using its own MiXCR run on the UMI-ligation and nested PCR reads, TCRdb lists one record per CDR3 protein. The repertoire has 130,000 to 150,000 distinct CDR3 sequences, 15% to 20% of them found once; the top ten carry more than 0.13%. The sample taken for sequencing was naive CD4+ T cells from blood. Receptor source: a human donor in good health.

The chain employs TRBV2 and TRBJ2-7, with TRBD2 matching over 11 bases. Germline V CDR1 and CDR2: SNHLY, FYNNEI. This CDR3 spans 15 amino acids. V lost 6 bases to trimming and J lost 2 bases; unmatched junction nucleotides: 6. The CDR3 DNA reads TGTGCCAGCAGGGTTGGTAGCGGGAGGGCCTACGAGCAGTACTTC. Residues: CASRVGSGRAYEQYF.

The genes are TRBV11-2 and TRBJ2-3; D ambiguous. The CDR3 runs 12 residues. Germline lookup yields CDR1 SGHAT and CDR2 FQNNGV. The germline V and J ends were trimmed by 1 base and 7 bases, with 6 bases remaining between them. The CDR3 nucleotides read TGTGCCAGCAGCTTAGTGGGGTATACGCAGTATTTT. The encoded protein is CASSLVGYTQYF.

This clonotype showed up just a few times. The CDR3 DNA follows: TGTGCCAGCAAACAAGGCGGGAGGAGCGAGCAGTACTTC. Translated, it gives CASKQGGRSEQYF. The gene calls are TRBV6-5 and TRBJ2-7; TRBD2 agrees at 8 bases. V was clipped by 7 bases and J by 6 bases; unmatched bases: 8. The CDR3 runs 13 residues. CDR1 is MNHEY and CDR2 is SVGAGI in the germline V gene.

For the CDR3, the DNA is TGCAGTGCGAGAACTAGCGGGGCGAGAGATACGCAGTATTTT. Translation: CSARTSGARDTQYF. The chain employs TRBV20-1 and TRBJ2-3, with 10 nucleotides matching TRBD2. The V and J ends lost 6 bases and 5 bases, in that order; junction bases with no gene match: 8. There are 14 residues in the CDR3. Per the germline V gene, CDR1 is DFQATT and CDR2 is SNEGSKA (reference sequence).

In nucleotides, the CDR3 is TGTGCCAGCAGCCCTTGGGTAGCGGGTCTCTACGAGCAGTACTTC. It encodes CASSPWVAGLYEQYF. This chain uses TRBV7-2 with TRBJ2-7; 7 nucleotides align to TRBD2. V shed 5 bases and J 3 bases; nucleotides not matched to a gene: 10. The CDR3 runs to 15 residues. In germline, CDR1 is SGHTA, CDR2 FQGNSA.

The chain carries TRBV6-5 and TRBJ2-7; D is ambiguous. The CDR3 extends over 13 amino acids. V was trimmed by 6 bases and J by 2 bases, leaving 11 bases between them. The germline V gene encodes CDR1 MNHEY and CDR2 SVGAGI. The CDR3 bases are TGTGCCAGCAGCAGCGACACCGCCTACGAGCAGTACTTC. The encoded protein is CASSSDTAYEQYF.